The T cell receptor (beta chain) under discussion was sequenced for a study of OX40 agonist ivuxolimab in advanced cancers. Study-level background: Ivuxolimab is a fully human IgG2 antibody that activates OX40 (CD134). Three patients got partial responses; one had hepatocellular carcinoma and two had cutaneous melanoma. Broader study findings: CD8+ T cells (on average) carried more expanded clones than CD4+ T cells.

Libraries were prepared by immunoSEQ multiplex PCR; TCRdb keeps only in-frame clonotypes and omits some of them. Here the sample spans some 70,000 clones, roughly 85% being singletons. Trimming removed 7 bases at V and 0 bases at J, with 13 bases between. Germline CDR1 reads SNHLY; CDR2 reads FYNNEI. This CDR3 region has 15 residues. As concerns this clone: The antigen is unknown.

The TCR sequence derives from an adult with an advanced solid tumor such as melanoma, head and neck, liver or kidney cancer. Specimen: CD4+ or CD8+ T cells sorted from blood, collected in a trial of the OX40 agonist ivuxolimab. This chain links TRBV2 with TRBJ1-5; TRBD1 might be the D (5 bases). The CDR3 reads CASKRQISSNQPQHF. In nucleotides, the CDR3 is TGTGCCAGCAAAAGACAGATTTCTAGCAATCAGCCCCAGCATTTT.